This entry features one T cell receptor (beta chain) sequence. The record originates from a study of cytomegalovirus exposure and HLA in healthy donors. As for the study in general: One earlier analysis, a look at approximately 190 million T cells, found some 120 million unique TCR beta sequences.

Germline-derived CDR1 and CDR2 are SGHRS and YFSETQ. The V and J ends lost 4 bases and 1 base, in that order; junction bases with no gene match: 13. This CDR3 spans 17 amino acids. A multiplex PCR was run with 60 Vbeta primers and 13 Jbeta primers. This table comes from immunoSEQ multiplex PCR, and its TCRdb copy is limited to in-frame clones, with some not included. The sample comprises 150,000 to 200,000 clones, 75% to 90% of which are singletons, and approximately 9.4% rests with the top ten. What was sequenced was PBMCs. V usage is TRBV5-1 and J usage is TRBJ1-1; TRBD1 matches 7 bases. The TCR originated in a young man in good health and CMV-seropositive. The CDR3 reads CASSRMGQPDANTEAFF. The CDR3 coding sequence is TGCGCCAGCAGCCGGATGGGACAGCCTGATGCGAACACTGAAGCTTTCTTT.